This T cell receptor beta chain was sequenced for a study of cytomegalovirus exposure and HLA in healthy donors (dated by TCRdb to between 2016 and 2019). Regarding the complete study: An earlier analysis of more than 550 of the donors reported 276 Gb of sequence data and about 120 million unique TCR beta sequences obtained from about 170 million T cells. Five DR-DQ haplotypes were treated as single units for association and clustering because of strong linkage in the cohort. The study profiled the T cell repertoires of approximately 700 subjects by immunosequencing and related them to cytomegalovirus serostatus. Every discovery cohort repertoire had been produced on one sequencing platform. On average, roughly 240,000 unique TCR beta nucleotide sequences were sequenced per donor among a few hundred genotyped donors of the cohort, with roughly 18% of those sequences being non-productive. Around 320 gigabases of sequencing data and tens of millions of unique TCR sequences were included in an early release covering about 700 HLA-typed donors. Of the roughly 390 genotyped donors, 81% fell in the genetic ancestry cluster associated with self-reported Caucasian donors. HLA typing included class I and class II loci at four-digit resolution. The study combined high-throughput TCR immunosequencing, statistical association of individual TCRs with disease status, and machine learning to predict cytomegalovirus infection status. Donor age, sex, ethnicity and CMV serostatus were compiled alongside the repertoire data. Besides the first cohort of approximately 710 subjects, a separate validation cohort made up of 120 different subjects was used. An earlier analysis of approximately 580 of the donors used high-throughput TCR beta sequencing to judge whether each TCR beta V gene segment behaved as functional or pseudogenic. Rather than using new phenotypic data, the later analysis identified candidate immune exposures from TCR beta sequences and from how often those sequences occurred across donors. Genome-wide SNP genotypes for about 60% of the 666 donors were used in a later genetic analysis, which treated that subset as a discovery cohort. A later analysis re-examined previously published TCR beta repertoires from more than 600 donors and added high-resolution HLA genotyping to investigate patterns of TCR occurrence. The study aimed to test whether signatures of past pathogen exposure could be identified by cataloging public T cell receptors. Typing coverage differed by locus: A, B, C, DRB1 and DQB1 were typed in about 620-630 donors, DQA1 in 500 to 550, DPA1 in some 570, and DPB1 in approximately 450.

The CDR3 contains 11 residues, cysteine and phenylalanine counted. Only the CDR3 DNA stays, 33 bases, in frame from base 1. V is reduced by 5 bases and J by 1 base, leaving a spacing of 3 bases between them. Reading the germline V gene (reference sequence) gives CDR1 SEHNR and CDR2 FQNEAQ. This clone turned up a few times. Its binding antigen is unknown. Base qualities are missing; no much larger clone stands one base away. The method was the immunoSEQ multiplex PCR assay. For the multiplex PCR, a mixture combining 60 forward primers for TCR Vbeta segments and 13 reverse primers for TCR Jbeta segments was used. A multiplex PCR assay on genomic DNA amplified the CDR3 region of rearranged TCR beta genes. The Illumina HiSeq System was used to sequence the amplified TCR beta libraries as 87-base-pair reads. As for how the authors treated the data: A later analysis tallied around 82 million unique TCR beta chains across the 550 to 850 repertoires, and about 10 million of those chains were shared by two or more donors. A nearest-neighbor algorithm error-corrected the raw reads and collapsed the reads into unique sequences, merging closely related sequences to remove PCR and sequencing errors. Alignment of CDR3 sequences to IMGT reference sequences was used to assign V, D and J gene segments. Each retained sequence needed at least a six-nucleotide match to both a V gene segment and a J gene segment. Rearrangements were called productive when the CDR3 lacked stop codons and stayed in frame with V and J; all others were non-productive. Following IMGT convention, CDR3 was defined as the stretch from the second conserved V-encoded cysteine to the conserved J-encoded phenylalanine. The earlier analysis of fewer than 750 of the donors excluded sequences that lacked an unambiguous match to a single V gene segment. In an earlier analysis of approximately 500 of the donors, a V segment was called functional when productive rearrangements were above 56.7%, and segregating when the standard deviation between donors exceeded 5%. To diagnose cytomegalovirus status from the catalog of TCR beta chain sequences, a statistical classification framework was built. In a later analysis, TCR nucleotide sequences were compared against IMGT/GENE-DB human TR gene sequences so that V and J genes could be assigned. Using the TCRdist pipeline, a later analysis assigned CDR3 sequences along with most-parsimonious VDJ recombination scenarios. A later analysis defined each TCR beta chain by its CDR3 amino acid sequence plus V-gene family, and excluded reads lacking a unique V-gene family. As a way to deal with suspected cross-contamination and a sequencing artifact, a later analysis dropped roughly 620 nucleotide sequences that were highly shared and had low generation probability. For each public chain, a later analysis derived a clonal expansion index from normalized ranks of inferred template counts within each repertoire. In a later analysis, generation probabilities were computed with a VDJ recombination model fitted to out-of-frame rearrangements, and the resulting probabilities were checked against IGoR. A later analysis scored TCR-TCR, TCR-HLA and TCR-CMV co-occurrence with hypergeometric tests, applying a repertoire-size bias correction to TCR pairs. False discovery rates were estimated in a later analysis by permuting HLA or CMV assignments 20 times. A later analysis grouped co-occurring TCRs with DBSCAN, adding TCRdist sequence similarity when clustering within HLA-allele-positive subsets. For co-occurrence clustering, repertoires with fewer than 30,000 or more than 120,000 public chains were excluded, along with roughly 5 repertoires with anomalous nucleotide sharing. Sourced from immuneACCESS, this table was stored by TCRdb with only in-frame sequences that have V and J called. A share of the clones is absent; for the studies checked, an unresolved V gene accounts for under half, and the remainder has no known explanation. V and J calls and clone size are those listed in that table; D and trimming were worked out from the DNA. The table for this sample lists around 190,000 clones; 78% of them were counted only once. The ten largest clones represent around 2.6% of the sample.

Broad study findings and their caveats: In the study, approximately 160 TCR beta chains were listed as associated with cytomegalovirus. When HLA alleles, especially DR and DQ, strongly co-occurred, attributing TCR associations to individual alleles was difficult. An earlier analysis of 587 of the donors showed that most TCR beta V segments appeared in productive rearrangements either about 87% or about 30% of the time, which broadly matched IMGT annotations. According to a later analysis, parvovirus B19, influenza, CMV and Epstein-Barr virus appeared linked to several top co-occurrence clusters. Sequencing depth was assumed to be roughly uniform across donors in the presence/absence analyses, though that assumption may not hold. A later analysis found that most CMV-associated TCR beta chains appeared HLA-restricted, with HLA associations seemingly driven largely by CMV exposure. Most TCR sequences were seen in very few donors, while some public TCRs were found in many individuals. In this cohort, only TCR beta chains were sequenced, and detectable features were limited by the absence of alpha or paired-chain data. A further reported finding was that TCR beta sequences accurately predicted the HLA-A and HLA-B alleles for most subjects in the first cohort. In a later genetic analysis, a missense DCLRE1C variant was associated with V-gene and J-gene trimming of TCR beta chains, and the association was replicated in an independent cohort. The 87-base-pair reads could not distinguish some IMGT-functional V segments, including TRBV6-2 and TRBV6-3, so those segments were excluded. A group of highly shared sequence variants was considered likely to be a technical artifact of the sequencing pipeline. The earlier analysis of 587 of the donors excluded roughly 17 rarely observed V segments, including chromosome 9 orphons, because counts were too low. Immune exposure information for the cohort was limited to CMV serostatus. Correlated functional status among segregating V segments might be attributable to linkage disequilibrium, but an unknown experimental factor could not be ruled out. The classifier was reported to diagnose cytomegalovirus status with high specificity and sensitivity in both the original and validation cohorts. Compared with equally common non-associated chains, HLA-associated TCR beta chains in a later analysis were more clonally expanded and had lower generation probabilities. In vitro tests confirmed that three of the cytomegalovirus-associated TCR beta chains recognize cytomegalovirus antigens. Compared with the approximately 670-donor mean, donors in an Asian-associated ancestry cluster had fewer N-insertions in productive TCRs, according to a later genetic analysis. In a later analysis, TCR association rates were found to vary across HLA loci, with the most associated TCRs seen for DRB1 alleles and the fewest for HLA-C alleles. Specific HLA alleles were associated with 15,000 to 20,000 TCR beta sequences at a false discovery rate of 0.05 in a later analysis. The authors suggested that the approach could potentially be extended to other disease states and immunological phenotypes. Because HLA typing was unavailable for some donors at each locus, only the typed subset was used in association tests.

The cohort comprised 670 or so healthy bone marrow donors. Cohort members were all nominally healthy when sampled, although unrecorded immune exposures were likely present. The donor was CMV seronegative and belonged to the group of approximately 320 seronegative cohort members. A peripheral blood sample was provided by each donor, and peripheral blood mononuclear cells were used for TCR beta sequencing. Genomic DNA extraction from the blood cell samples was performed with the Qiagen DNeasy Blood Extraction Kit. The receptor chain draws on TRBV7-9 and TRBJ2-7; too little of a D gene remains to name it. The specimen sequenced was PBMCs. The TCR was taken from a female donor in good health and CMV-seronegative. The DNA is TGTGCCAGCAGCCGTTCCTACGAGCAGTACTTC. This translates into CASSRSYEQYF.